Included here is one TCR beta chain sequence, with context. This entry comes from a study of blood T cell repertoires in COVID-19. Study summary: The United States, Italy and Spain supplied acute and convalescent COVID-19 samples.

All enrollees were roughly 18 to 90 years old and from 20 to 30 US areas. Two negative PCRs, clearance, or symptom resolution had been documented for recovered Cohort 3 donors. Sequenced by immunoSEQ multiplex PCR; TCRdb stores in-frame clones only, minus some. The data hold hundreds of thousands of clones, with 88% observed a single time. There are 15 residues in the CDR3. The germline CDR1 and CDR2 sequences are MNHEY and SMNVEV (reference sequence). V lost 4 bases to trimming and J lost 4 bases; unmatched junction nucleotides: 6. The specimen sequenced was PBMCs or T cells enriched from blood (not recorded which). This TCR was recovered from a woman in her forties or fifties who had recovered from COVID-19. V gene TRBV27 combines with J gene TRBJ1-1; 10 positions agree with TRBD1. The CDR3 coding sequence is TGTGCCAGCAGTTCCGGGACAGGGGCGCTCACTGAAGCTTTCTTT. Translation gives CASSSGTGALTEAFF.